The 10 T cell receptor beta chains below come from one sample, sequenced in a study of T-cell memory formation after mild COVID-19. From the 5' RACE reads, TCRdb called clonotypes with MiXCR, one entry per CDR3 protein. The data contain approximately 290,000 distinct CDR3 sequences, approximately 20% of them singletons. Sequenced: PBMCs or a T cell subset sorted from them (not recorded which). These receptors were collected from a man aged 18 to 30 who had mild COVID-19 (a few samples of this study predate the infection). Cell type and time point are not known.

The chain uses TRBV7-3 and TRBJ2-6; D possibly uses TRBD1 or TRBD2 (7 bases each). Looked up from germline, CDR1 is SGHTA and CDR2 is FQGTGA. This CDR3 is built from 18 residues. Trimming stripped 5 bases from V and 0 bases from J, with 17 bases between. CDR3 sequence reads: CASSRPSGQDSGANVLTF. The CDR3, as DNA: TGTGCCAGCAGCCGCCCTAGCGGACAGGACTCTGGGGCCAACGTCCTGACTTTC.

This chain uses TRBV10-3 with TRBJ2-7; TRBD2 agrees at 11 bases. From germline, CDR1 is ENHRY and CDR2 SYGVKD. After removal of 3 bases from V and 7 bases from J, the junction contained 8 bases not matched to a gene. The CDR3 covers 15 residues. This chain's CDR3 is CAISEGSGGVLEQYV. The CDR3 bases are TGTGCCATCAGTGAAGGTAGCGGGGGGGTTTTAGAGCAGTACGTC.

CDR3 region: CASSLALNVGYTF. CDR3 DNA sequence: TGTGCCAGCAGCTTAGCCCTCAACGTTGGCTACACCTTC. The chain has TRBV7-9 and TRBJ1-2; D gene uncertain. Trimming took off 0 bases at V and 7 bases at J, with 9 bases between the two ends. Germline lookup yields CDR1 SEHNR and CDR2 FQNEAQ (reference sequence). The CDR3 contains 13 residues.

The CDR3 spells CASSQERDRLRTDTQYF. CDR3 DNA sequence: TGTGCCAGCAGCCAAGAACGGGACAGACTTCGCACAGATACGCAGTATTTT. The rearrangement uses TRBV3-1 and TRBJ2-3; 7 bases are a match to TRBD1. The trim removed 0 bases at V and 1 base at J, leaving 7 bases unmatched. Germline V gene sequence: CDR1 LGHDT, CDR2 YNNKEL (reference sequence). The length of the CDR3 is 17 residues.

The chain links TRBV5-1 to TRBJ2-3, with D possibly called TRBD1 or TRBD2 (5 bases each). Germline V gene data show CDR1 as SGHRS and CDR2 as YFSETQ. Trimming left V 3 bases short and J 1 base short, with 15 bases between. This CDR3 has 16 amino acids. The CDR3 DNA is TGCGCCAGCAGCTCCTCGGGGACGCGGGGCACAGATACGCAGTATTTT. Amino acids: CASSSSGTRGTDTQYF.

V is TRBV7-6 and J is TRBJ2-5; D ambiguous. This CDR3 region has 14 residues. Germline CDR1 reads SGHVS; CDR2 reads FNYEAQ. V was pared by 5 bases and J by 0 bases, with 10 bases between. The CDR3 DNA reads as TGTGCCAGCAGCCCTCTGACATACCAAGAGACCCAGTACTTC. Its protein is CASSPLTYQETQYF.

V and J are TRBV7-6 and TRBJ2-7; 7 positions match TRBD1. The ends lost 2 bases at V and 6 bases at J; junction bases unmatched: 10. Looked up from germline, CDR1 is SGHVS and CDR2 is FNYEAQ. The CDR3 consists of 15 residues. The CDR3 coding sequence is TGTGCCAGCAGCTTATATCCGACAGGGCAAGGCGAGCAGTACTTC. Its translation: CASSLYPTGQGEQYF.

The chain employs TRBV12-3 or TRBV12-4 and TRBJ2-3; TRBD2 agrees at 8 bases. The V and J ends lost 6 bases and 4 bases, in that order; junction bases with no gene match: 6. This CDR3 has 14 amino acids. The CDR3 DNA reads as TGTGCCAGCAGGATCGGGGGGGCGGCAGATACGCAGTATTTT. This sequence encodes CASRIGGAADTQYF.

This clonotype has just one count. The rearrangement links TRBV20-1 to TRBJ2-5; 9 bases are shared with TRBD2. V was clipped by 4 bases and J by 3 bases; unmatched bases: 6. The CDR3 contains 14 residues. CDR1 is DFQATT, CDR2 SNEGSKA, per germline (reference sequence). The CDR3 nucleotides are TGCAGTGCTATGCTAGCGGGGTTGGAAGAGACCCAGTACTTC. This codes for CSAMLAGLEETQYF.

This chain links TRBV4-1 with TRBJ2-5; perhaps TRBD1 as D (5 bases). Trimming took off 4 bases at V and 1 base at J, with 13 bases between the two ends. CDR3 length equals 15 residues. The germline gives CDR1 MGHRA, CDR2 YSYEKL. The CDR3, as DNA: TGCGCCAGCAGCCGAGGACACCGTGGCCAAGAGACCCAGTACTTC. It encodes CASSRGHRGQETQYF.